This paragraph covers one T cell receptor beta chain sequence. No antigen is known for it. The sample belongs to a study of T cell repertoires in cytomegalovirus infection. Study context: Recently identified HLA-C-restricted CMV epitopes were among the peptides used. From public TCR beta signatures came an indication of both CMV infection and matching HLA type.

This CDR3 has 14 residues. The V end lost 2 bases, the J end lost 6 bases, and 12 bases lay between the germline ends. Germline V gene data show CDR1 as MNHEY and CDR2 as SVGAGI. From the reads, TCRdb called clonotypes with MiXCR, one entry per CDR3 protein. This table holds 900,000 to 950,000 distinct CDR3 sequences, roughly 31% found once. Overall study findings and caveats: HLA-C-restricted, CMV-specific TCR beta clonotypes were dominant ex vivo. The cumulative frequency of public TCR beta families identified carriers of CMV plus the relevant HLA.

The V gene is TRBV6-5, the J gene TRBJ2-3; D uncertain. This receptor was taken from a human donor in good health (CMV status not recorded). Some clones in this sample may be carry-over from other donors' samples. This specimen consisted of cultured CD8+ T cells from PBMCs, obtained from culture after CMV antigen stimulation. CDR3 in DNA: TGTGCCAGCAGTTACACGAGCAAGGTGGATACGCAGTATTTT. This sequence encodes CASSYTSKVDTQYF.